This T cell receptor beta chain emerged from a study of shared clonotypes between healthy human individuals. Naive CD8 cells, CD45RO-negative and positively selected for CCR7, excluded terminally differentiated effector memory CD45RA+ cells. The ends were cut back, 8 bases at V and 0 bases at J, with 13 bases in the middle. This CDR3 is built from 14 residues. Germline V lookup: CDR1 MDHEN, CDR2 SYDVKM. Sorted-subset replicate PCR reactions contained 200 ng DNA, corresponding to some 30,000 T cell genomes. Sequencing used immunoSEQ multiplex PCR; TCRdb keeps in-frame clones, though not all of them. The sample lists about 2.1 million clones, around 93% occurring once.

This chain links TRBV28 with TRBJ1-1; weak D call: TRBD1 (5 bases). This TCR was sampled from a man younger than 35 in good health. Some clones in this sample may be carry-over from other donors' samples. The sample taken for sequencing was naive CD8+ T cells from PBMCs. The CDR3 reads CASSRGVLNTEAFF. The CDR3 DNA follows: TGTGCCAGCTCGAGAGGGGTTTTGAACACTGAAGCTTTCTTT.